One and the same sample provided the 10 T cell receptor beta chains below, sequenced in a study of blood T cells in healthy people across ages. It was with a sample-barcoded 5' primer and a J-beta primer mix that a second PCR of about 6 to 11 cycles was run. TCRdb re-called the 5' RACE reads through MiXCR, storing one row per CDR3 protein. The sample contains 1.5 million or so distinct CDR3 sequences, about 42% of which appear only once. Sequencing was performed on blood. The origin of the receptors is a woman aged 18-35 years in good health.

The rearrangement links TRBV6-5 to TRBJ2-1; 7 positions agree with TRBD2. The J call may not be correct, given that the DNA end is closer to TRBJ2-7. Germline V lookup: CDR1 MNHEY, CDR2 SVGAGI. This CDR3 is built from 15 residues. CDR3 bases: TGTGCCAGCAGTAGAAATAGCGGGCCGTACAATGAGCAGTACTTC. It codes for CASSRNSGPYNEQYF.

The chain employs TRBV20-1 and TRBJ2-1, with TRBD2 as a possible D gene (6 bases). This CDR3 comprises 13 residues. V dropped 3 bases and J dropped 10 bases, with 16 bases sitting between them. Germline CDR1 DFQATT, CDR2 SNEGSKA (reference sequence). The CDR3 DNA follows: TGCAGTGCTAGTGGGGGGAGCAGTTCAGAGCAGTTCTTC. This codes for CSASGGSSSEQFF.

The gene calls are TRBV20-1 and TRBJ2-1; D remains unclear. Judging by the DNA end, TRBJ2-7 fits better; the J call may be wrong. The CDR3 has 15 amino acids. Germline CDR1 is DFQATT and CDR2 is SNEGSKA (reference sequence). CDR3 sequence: CSAPRTLLSYNEQYF. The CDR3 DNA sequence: TGCAGTGCTCCGAGGACGCTTCTCTCCTACAATGAGCAGTACTTC.

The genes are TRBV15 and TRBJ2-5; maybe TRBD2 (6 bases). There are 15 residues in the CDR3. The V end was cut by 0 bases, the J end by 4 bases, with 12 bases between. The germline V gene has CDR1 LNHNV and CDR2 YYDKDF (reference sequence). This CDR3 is CATSRDLTRGETQYF. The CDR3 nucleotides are TGTGCCACCAGCAGAGATCTGACTAGAGGAGAGACCCAGTACTTC.

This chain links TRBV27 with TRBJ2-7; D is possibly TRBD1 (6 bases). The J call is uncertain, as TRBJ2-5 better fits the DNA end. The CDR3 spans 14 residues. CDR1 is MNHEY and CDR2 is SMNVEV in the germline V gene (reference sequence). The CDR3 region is CASSAYRVGETQYF. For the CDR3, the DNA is TGTGCCAGCAGTGCATACAGGGTTGGCGAGACCCAGTACTTC.

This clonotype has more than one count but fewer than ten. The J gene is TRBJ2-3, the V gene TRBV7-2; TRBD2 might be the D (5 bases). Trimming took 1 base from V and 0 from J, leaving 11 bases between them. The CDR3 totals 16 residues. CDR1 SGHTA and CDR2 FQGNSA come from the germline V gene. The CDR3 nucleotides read TGTGCCAGCAGCTTAGTGGTTAGCGAAAGCACAGATACGCAGTATTTT. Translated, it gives CASSLVVSESTDTQYF. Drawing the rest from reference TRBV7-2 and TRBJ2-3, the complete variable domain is GAGVSQSPSNKVTEKGKDVELRCDPISGHTALYWYRQSLGQGLEFLIYFQGNSAPDKSGLPSDRFSAERTGGSVSTLTIQRTQQEDSAVYLCASSLVVSESTDTQYFGPGTRLTVL.

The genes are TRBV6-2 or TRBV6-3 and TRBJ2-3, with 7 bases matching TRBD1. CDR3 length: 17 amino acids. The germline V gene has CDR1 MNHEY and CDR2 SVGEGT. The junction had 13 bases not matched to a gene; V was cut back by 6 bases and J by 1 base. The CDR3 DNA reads TGTGCCAGCAGCTACAGGGGCGAGGTTTCCGGCACAGATACGCAGTATTTT. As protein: CASSYRGEVSGTDTQYF.

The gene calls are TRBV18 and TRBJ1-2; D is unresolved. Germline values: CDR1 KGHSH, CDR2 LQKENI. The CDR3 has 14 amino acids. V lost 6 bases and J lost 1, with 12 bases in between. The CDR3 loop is CASSPTTLNYGYTF. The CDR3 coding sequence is TGTGCCAGCTCCCCCACCACCCTTAACTATGGCTACACCTTC.

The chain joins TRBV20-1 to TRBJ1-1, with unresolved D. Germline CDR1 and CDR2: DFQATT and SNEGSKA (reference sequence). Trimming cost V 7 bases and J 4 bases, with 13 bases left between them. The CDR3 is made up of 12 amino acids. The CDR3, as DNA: TGCAGTGGGGAGGTTGATTCCACTGAAGCTTTCTTT. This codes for CSGEVDSTEAFF.

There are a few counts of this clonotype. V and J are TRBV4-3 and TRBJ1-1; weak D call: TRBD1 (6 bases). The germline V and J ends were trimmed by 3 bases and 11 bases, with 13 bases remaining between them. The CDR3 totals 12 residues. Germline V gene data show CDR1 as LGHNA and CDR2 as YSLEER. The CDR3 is CASSQGGYGAFF. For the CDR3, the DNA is TGCGCCAGCAGCCAGGGGGGCTACGGGGCTTTCTTT.